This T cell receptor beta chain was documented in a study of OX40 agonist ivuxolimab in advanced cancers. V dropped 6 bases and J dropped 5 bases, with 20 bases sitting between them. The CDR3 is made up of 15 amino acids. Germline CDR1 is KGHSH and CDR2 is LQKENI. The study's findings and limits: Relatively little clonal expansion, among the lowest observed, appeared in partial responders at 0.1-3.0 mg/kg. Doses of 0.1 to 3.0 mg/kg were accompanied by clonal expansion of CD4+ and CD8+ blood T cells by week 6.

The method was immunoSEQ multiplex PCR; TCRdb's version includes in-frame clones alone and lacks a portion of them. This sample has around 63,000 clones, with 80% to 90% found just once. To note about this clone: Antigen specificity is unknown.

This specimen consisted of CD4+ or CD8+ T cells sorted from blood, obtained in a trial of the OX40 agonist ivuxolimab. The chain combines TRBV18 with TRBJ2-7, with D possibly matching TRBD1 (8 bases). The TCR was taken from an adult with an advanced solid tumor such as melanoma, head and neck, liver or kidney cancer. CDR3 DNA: TGTGCCAGCTCTACAGGGGGGGTCGTTCGGAACGAGCAGTACTTC. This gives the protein CASSTGGVVRNEQYF.